This is a list of T cell receptor beta chains from one sample in a study of beta chain features in type 1 diabetes. Sequenced by immunoSEQ multiplex PCR; TCRdb stores in-frame clones only, minus some. The profile covers more than 150,000 clones, with 11% appearing a single time and roughly 1.9% taken by the ten largest. The sample comprised central memory CD4+ T cells from blood. All receptors derive from a young man in good health. CDR3s include the opening cysteine and the closing phenylalanine or tryptophan. The D gene is left open where the match is weak. Not all rows give a size; the values are once, few, many and, for expanded clones, a class.

-	many	TRBV11-2	TRBJ2-7	CASSPGGAEQYF	TGTGCCAGCAGCCCCGGAGGGGCCGAGCAGTACTTC
-	few	TRBV18	TRBJ1-5	CASSIGRGRGQPQHF	TGTGCCAGCTCCATAGGCCGGGGGCGCGGACAGCCCCAGCATTTT
-	-	TRBV4-2	TRBJ2-7	CASSQDGGHTYEQYF	TGTGCCAGCAGCCAAGATGGGGGGCACACCTACGAGCAGTACTTC
-	few	TRBV7-8	TRBJ2-1	CASSFRVGNNEQFF	TGTGCCAGCAGCTTCAGGGTTGGGAACAATGAGCAGTTCTTC
-	few	TRBV7-8	TRBJ2-1	CASSTTATGYNEQFF	TGTGCCAGCAGCACAACCGCCACAGGCTACAATGAGCAGTTCTTC
-	few	TRBV29-1	TRBJ1-1	CSVGRGATEAFF	TGCAGCGTTGGTCGGGGGGCGACTGAAGCTTTCTTT
-	-	TRBV20-1	TRBJ1-1	CSAWTATEAFF	TGCAGTGCTTGGACAGCGACTGAAGCTTTCTTT
-	-	TRBV5-1	TRBJ2-1	CASSLAQGSRNEQFF	TGCGCCAGCAGCTTGGCCCAGGGATCTAGGAATGAGCAGTTCTTC
-	-	TRBV6-1	TRBJ2-7	CASSVGKKDEQYF	TGTGCCAGCAGTGTAGGGAAGAAGGACGAGCAGTACTTC
TRBD2	few	TRBV19	TRBJ2-1	CASSRIAGGVPYEQFF	TGTGCCAGTAGCCGGATAGCGGGAGGTGTCCCCTACGAGCAGTTCTTC
-	-	TRBV7-2	TRBJ2-7	CANSLTEFQSYEQYF	TGTGCCAACAGCTTAACCGAGTTTCAATCCTACGAGCAGTACTTC
TRBD1	-	TRBV7-9	TRBJ1-6	CASSPGTVNSPLHF	TGTGCCAGCAGCCCCGGGACAGTCAATTCACCCCTCCACTTT
TRBD2	-	TRBV7-2	TRBJ2-3	CASSPRAGVTDTQYF	TGTGCCAGCAGCCCCCGAGCGGGGGTCACAGATACGCAGTATTTT
-	few	TRBV29-1	TRBJ2-7	CSVEVQALGEQYF	TGCAGCGTTGAGGTCCAGGCCCTGGGGGAGCAGTACTTC
TRBD1	few	TRBV29-1	TRBJ1-2	CSSGTGRGDGYTF	TGCAGCTCCGGGACAGGGAGAGGAGATGGCTACACCTTC
TRBD2	few	TRBV5-1	TRBJ2-3	CASSRKGGGSTDTQYF	TGCGCCAGCAGCCGGAAGGGCGGGGGGAGCACAGATACGCAGTATTTT
TRBD1	few	TRBV2	TRBJ1-1	CASTGQGSTEAFF	TGTGCCAGCACGGGACAGGGAAGCACTGAAGCTTTCTTT
-	few	TRBV9	TRBJ2-1	CASGRNGVGEQFF	TGTGCCAGCGGGAGGAATGGGGTCGGTGAGCAGTTCTTC
-	-	TRBV29-1	TRBJ2-7	CSVVSQGFHEQYF	TGCAGCGTTGTTTCTCAGGGTTTCCACGAGCAGTACTTC
-	-	TRBV28	TRBJ1-6	CASSSPSAPPLHF	TGTGCCAGCAGCTCCCCCTCGGCGCCACCCCTCCACTTT
-	few	TRBV2	TRBJ2-7	CASSPLNEQYF	TGTGCCAGCAGTCCCCTGAACGAGCAGTACTTC
-	few	TRBV20-1	TRBJ1-3	CSGGAGNTIYF	TGCAGTGGGGGTGCTGGAAACACCATATATTTT
-	-	TRBV11-2	TRBJ2-1	CASSPSADGSQFF	TGTGCCAGCAGTCCTTCGGCAGATGGGTCGCAGTTCTTC
TRBD1	-	TRBV10-3	TRBJ2-7	CATLHPGQAYEQYF	TGTGCCACACTCCATCCGGGACAGGCGTACGAGCAGTACTTC
TRBD1	many	TRBV5-1	TRBJ2-7	CASSLGQGRSSYEQYF	TGCGCCAGCAGCTTAGGACAGGGAAGGAGCTCCTACGAGCAGTACTTC
-	few	TRBV9	TRBJ2-5	CASSVAPWGETQYF	TGTGCCAGCAGCGTAGCGCCCTGGGGAGAGACCCAGTACTTC
-	few	TRBV6-5	TRBJ1-2	CASREIGQFYGYTF	TGTGCCAGCAGGGAAATTGGACAGTTCTATGGCTACACCTTC
-	-	TRBV18	TRBJ2-1	CASSPSGGQGTYNEQFF	TGTGCCAGCTCACCATCGGGCGGGCAGGGGACTTACAATGAGCAGTTCTTC
TRBD1	-	TRBV29-1	TRBJ1-2	CSVGTGGYGYGYTF	TGCAGCGTTGGGACAGGGGGCTACGGCTATGGCTACACCTTC
TRBD1	once	TRBV18	TRBJ1-1	CASSSTGQGSSAAEAFF	TGTGCCAGCTCATCCACGGGACAGGGATCGTCTGCCGCTGAAGCTTTCTTT
TRBD2	few	TRBV11-2	TRBJ2-1	CASRELAGDYYNEQFF	TGTGCCAGCAGGGAACTAGCGGGGGACTACTACAATGAGCAGTTCTTC
-	-	TRBV18	TRBJ1-5	CASSGPEIYQPQHF	TGTGCCAGCTCAGGACCCGAAATTTATCAGCCCCAGCATTTT